The 28 T cell receptor beta chains below all came from one sample that was sequenced in a study of blood T cell repertoires in COVID-19. The protocol was immunoSEQ multiplex PCR, while the TCRdb copy is restricted to in-frame clones and leaves out a portion. The table has about 160,000 clones, about 91% seen once; the top ten hold 3% to 4.5%. Sequencing was done on a sample of peripheral blood. Every receptor here comes from a woman aged 60-75 years who had recovered from COVID-19.

The chain is built from TRBV3-1 (or the pseudogene TRBV3-2) and TRBJ2-7, with 8 bases identical to TRBD2. V lost 4 bases and J lost 0; bases outside the gene matches: 5. In germline, CDR1 is LGHDT, CDR2 YNNKEL (reference sequence). The length of the CDR3 is 15 residues. The CDR3 reads CASSPWTSSSYEQYF. The CDR3 DNA reads TGTGCCAGCAGCCCTTGGACTAGCAGCTCCTACGAGCAGTACTTC.

The chain is built from TRBV28 and TRBJ2-7; 11 positions match TRBD1. The length of the CDR3 is 15 residues. V trimming: 7 bases; J trimming: 4 bases; junction bases outside the gene matches: 9. In germline, CDR1 is MDHEN, CDR2 SYDVKM. This CDR3 reads CASKFWTGGLYEQYF. The CDR3 nucleotides read TGTGCCAGCAAGTTTTGGACAGGGGGCCTTTACGAGCAGTACTTC.

This clone was counted a single time. V gene TRBV4-1 combines with J gene TRBJ1-3; no reliable D call. Germline V lookup: CDR1 MGHRA, CDR2 YSYEKL. Trimming cost V 4 bases and J 0 bases, with 13 bases left between them. This CDR3 is 16 amino acids long. Here the CDR3 DNA reads TGCGCCAGCAGCCGAGGCCCAGAAAACTCTGGAAACACCATATATTTT. Amino acid sequence: CASSRGPENSGNTIYF.

V and J are TRBV5-3 and TRBJ2-7, with a weak D call TRBD2 (5 bases). TRBV5-3 is reported as an ORF; its role is uncertain. V was trimmed by 5 bases and J by 5 bases, leaving 17 bases between them. CDR3 length equals 14 residues. CDR3 nucleotide sequence: TGTGCCAGAAGGAATCCTACTAGTAGCCACGAGCAGTACTTC. This codes for CARRNPTSSHEQYF.

The chain links TRBV7-8 to TRBJ2-1, with 10 bases matching TRBD2. Germline assignment: CDR1 SGHVS and CDR2 FQNEAQ. With V trimmed by 2 bases and J by 5 bases, 3 bases remained unmatched. The CDR3 runs 15 residues. The CDR3 DNA is TGTGCCAGCAGCTTATCAGGGACTAGCGACAATGAGCAGTTCTTC. This translates into CASSLSGTSDNEQFF.

The V gene is TRBV27, the J gene TRBJ1-6, with 7 nucleotides matching TRBD1. V shed 6 bases and J 10 bases; nucleotides not matched to a gene: 6. CDR1 and CDR2 (germline): MNHEY, SMNVEV (reference sequence). This CDR3 is built from 13 residues. CDR3 nucleotides: TGTGCCAGCAGGAGACAGGGCCGATCACCCCTCCACTTT. Its translation is CASRRQGRSPLHF.

The V gene is TRBV7-9, the J gene TRBJ2-7, with 10 bases fitting TRBD1. After removal of 1 base from V and 0 bases from J, the junction contained 6 bases not matched to a gene. Germline lookup yields CDR1 SEHNR and CDR2 FQNEAQ (reference sequence). CDR3 length equals 17 residues. Written as DNA, the CDR3 is TGTGCCAGCAGCTTAGTAGGACAGGGGGTGAGCTCCTACGAGCAGTACTTC. Protein: CASSLVGQGVSSYEQYF.

This chain links TRBV5-1 with TRBJ2-3; 7 nucleotides match TRBD2. The CDR3 spans 15 residues. The V segment lost 0 bases and the J segment 3 bases; nucleotides outside the gene matches: 4. Germline CDR1 is SGHRS and CDR2 is YFSETQ. The CDR3 DNA follows: TGCGCCAGCAGCTTGGACGGGGAGGGGACAGATACGCAGTATTTT. Encoded protein: CASSLDGEGTDTQYF.

The chain carries TRBV19 and TRBJ1-5; D remains ambiguous. V was clipped by 3 bases and J by 3 bases, with 6 bases between them. The CDR3 totals 13 residues. The germline V gene has CDR1 LNHDA and CDR2 SQIVND (reference sequence). The CDR3 bases are TGTGCCAGTAGTATCCAGTTCAATCAGCCCCAGCATTTT. Translation gives CASSIQFNQPQHF.

The chain uses TRBV3-1 (or the pseudogene TRBV3-2) and TRBJ2-5; tentatively, D is TRBD2 (6 bases). V lost 1 base and J lost 4, with 13 bases in between. Germline lookup yields CDR1 LGHDT and CDR2 YNNKEL (reference sequence). The CDR3 contains 15 residues. CDR3 loop: CASSQVILGGETQYF. In DNA, the CDR3 is TGTGCCAGCAGCCAAGTAATCCTGGGAGGAGAGACCCAGTACTTC.

The V and J genes are TRBV5-5 and TRBJ2-7, with a weak D call TRBD1 (6 bases). Germline CDR1 SGHKS, CDR2 YYEKEE (reference sequence). The length of the CDR3 is 12 residues. V lost 3 bases to trimming and J lost 4 bases, with 8 bases between them. The CDR3 is CASSSQGYEQYF. In DNA, the CDR3 is TGTGCCAGCAGCTCACAGGGATACGAGCAGTACTTC.

CDR3 bases: TGTGCCAGCAGTTCTCTCGTGACCGGGGAGCTGTTTTTT. Amino acid sequence: CASSSLVTGELFF. The chain joins TRBV6-5 to TRBJ2-2; D unclear. The CDR3 covers 13 residues. CDR1 MNHEY and CDR2 SVGAGI come from the germline V gene. The V end was cut by 4 bases, the J end by 5 bases, with 8 bases between.

This clone was recorded a few times. The chain is built from TRBV29-1 and TRBJ1-2; unclear D gene. The CDR3 has 13 amino acids. Trimming left V 6 bases short and J 5 bases short, with 16 bases between. Germline CDR1 and CDR2: SQVTM and ANQGSEA. The DNA for the CDR3 is TGCAGCGTCGAAAGGCAGGATTCGTATGGCTACACCTTC. This sequence encodes CSVERQDSYGYTF.

About this clone: Other nucleotide sequences from this sample produce the same CDR3. The CDR3: CAWSPGDPMYSPLHF. DNA for the CDR3: TGTGCCTGGAGCCCGGGGGACCCGATGTATTCACCCCTCCACTTT. The chain links TRBV30 to TRBJ1-6, with TRBD1 as a possible D gene (5 bases). Trimming took 3 bases from V and 8 from J, leaving 17 bases between them. CDR3 size: 15 residues. Germline V gene lookup returns CDR1 GTSNPN and CDR2 SVGIG (reference sequence).

This chain joins TRBV4-3 and TRBJ1-3; D unclear. The CDR3 is made up of 14 amino acids. Per the germline V gene, CDR1 is LGHNA and CDR2 is YSLEER. The V end was cut by 3 bases, the J end by 4 bases, with 10 bases between. The CDR3 bases are TGCGCCAGCAGCCAGGGGAGATGGGGAAACACCATATATTTT. As protein: CASSQGRWGNTIYF.

This rearrangement joins TRBV19 to TRBJ1-4, with TRBD1 matching over 10 bases. Germline trimming cut 4 bases from V and 8 bases from J; bases unmatched to any gene: 4. The CDR3 contains 14 residues. Looked up from germline, CDR1 is LNHDA and CDR2 is SQIVND (reference sequence). This chain's CDR3 is CASSTGTGAEKLFF. The CDR3, as DNA: TGTGCCAGTAGTACCGGGACAGGGGCGGAAAAACTGTTTTTT.

This clone was seen just once. The rearrangement uses TRBV28 and TRBJ2-2, with D possibly matching TRBD2 (5 bases). Germline loops: CDR1 MDHEN, CDR2 SYDVKM. Trimming removed 7 bases at V and 3 bases at J, with 15 bases between. The CDR3 sequence is 15 residues long. The CDR3 loop reads CASTPGTIHTGELFF. The CDR3 bases are TGTGCCAGCACTCCGGGAACAATTCACACCGGGGAGCTGTTTTTT.

The V gene is TRBV15, the J gene TRBJ2-1, with a weak D call TRBD2 (6 bases). The germline V gene has CDR1 LNHNV and CDR2 YYDKDF (reference sequence). The CDR3 runs 13 residues. V shed 4 bases and J shed 6 bases, with 10 bases lying between them. CDR3 DNA: TGTGCCACCAGCAACGGGGGTGGCAATGAGCAGTTCTTC. Translated: CATSNGGGNEQFF.

This chain connects TRBV19 to TRBJ1-5; perhaps TRBD1 as D (6 bases). Germline CDR1 and CDR2: LNHDA and SQIVND (reference sequence). The germline V and J ends were trimmed by 3 bases and 1 base, with 10 bases remaining between them. CDR3 length equals 15 residues. Here the CDR3 DNA reads TGTGCCAGTAGTATCGGACAGAGAAGCAATCAGCCCCAGCATTTT. This encodes CASSIGQRSNQPQHF. The full variable domain, completed using reference TRBV19 and TRBJ1-5, is DGGITQSPKYLFRKEGQNVTLSCEQNLNHDAMYWYRQDPGQGLRLIYYSQIVNDFQKGDIAEGYSVSREKKESFPLTVTSAQKNPTAFYLCASSIGQRSNQPQHFGDGTRLSIL.

This chain joins TRBV28 and TRBJ2-5; D is unresolved. Looked up from germline, CDR1 is MDHEN and CDR2 is SYDVKM. The CDR3 has 14 residues. Trimming removed 2 bases from V and 0 bases from J, with 7 bases in between. CDR3 DNA sequence: TGTGCCAGCAGTTTAGGCAGATACCAAGAGACCCAGTACTTC. Protein sequence: CASSLGRYQETQYF.

This clone was detected once. The chain is built from TRBV4-3 and TRBJ2-2; TRBD2 matches at 8 bases. Germline CDR1 LGHNA, CDR2 YSLEER. The CDR3 runs to 18 residues. Trimming cost V 4 bases and J 4 bases; bases outside gene matches: 14. The CDR3: CASSPTSAGAASTGELFF. Written as DNA, the CDR3 is TGCGCCAGCAGCCCGACTAGCGCCGGGGCCGCGAGCACCGGGGAGCTGTTTTTT.

This chain connects TRBV27 to TRBJ1-5; 10 nucleotides line up with TRBD1. The CDR3 length is 16 residues. Germline V CDR1 and CDR2: MNHEY, SMNVEV (reference sequence). With 11 bases clipped from V and 0 bases from J, the junction kept 10 bases outside the gene matches. As DNA, the CDR3 is TGTGCCGGCTACCGACAGGGGGCCGATAGCAATCAGCCCCAGCATTTT. It yields the protein CAGYRQGADSNQPQHF.

This chain uses TRBV4-1 with TRBJ2-3, with D perhaps matching TRBD2 (5 bases). With 0 bases removed from V and 1 base from J, the gap between germline ends came to 11 bases. Germline-derived CDR1 and CDR2 are MGHRA and YSYEKL. This CDR3 has 16 residues. The CDR3 bases are TGCGCCAGCAGCCAAGATTTGTTCGGGGGCACAGATACGCAGTATTTT. This encodes CASSQDLFGGTDTQYF.

The rearrangement joins TRBV5-4 to TRBJ1-6; 7 bases are shared with TRBD1. V lost 0 bases, J lost 7 bases, and 10 bases stayed unmatched. Germline loops: CDR1 SGHNT, CDR2 YYREEE (reference sequence). The CDR3 runs 17 residues. CDR3 amino acids: CASSLAISGQTNSPLHF. CDR3 in DNA: TGTGCCAGCAGCTTGGCTATTTCGGGACAGACAAATTCACCCCTCCACTTT.

J is TRBJ2-1 and V is TRBV3-1 (or the pseudogene TRBV3-2); no clear D. The CDR3 has 15 amino acids. The germline CDR1 and CDR2 sequences are LGHDT and YNNKEL (reference sequence). V was trimmed by 0 bases and J by 1 base, leaving 7 bases between them. CDR3 residues: CASSQDTLSYNEQFF. In DNA, the CDR3 is TGTGCCAGCAGCCAAGATACGCTATCCTACAATGAGCAGTTCTTC.

This clone has a handful of counts. The chain employs TRBV5-1 and TRBJ2-5; 7 bases map to TRBD2. V shed 1 base and J 1 base; nucleotides not matched to a gene: 7. Germline V gene lookup returns CDR1 SGHRS and CDR2 YFSETQ. The CDR3 contains 16 residues. The CDR3: CASSLSSSGRQETQYF. The CDR3 DNA sequence: TGCGCCAGCAGCTTGTCTTCTAGCGGTCGCCAAGAGACCCAGTACTTC. The full variable domain, in which reference TRBV5-1 and TRBJ2-5 provide the parts outside the CDR3, is KAGVTQTPRYLIKTRGQQVTLSCSPISGHRSVSWYQQTPGQGLQFLFEYFSETQRNKGNFPGRFSGRQFSNSRSEMNVSTLELGDSALYLCASSLSSSGRQETQYFGPGTRLLVL.

The chain uses TRBV2 and TRBJ2-3, with TRBD1 identical over 7 bases. CDR1 and CDR2 from the germline V gene are SNHLY and FYNNEI. J was trimmed by 0 bases and V by 5 bases; bases with no gene match: 5. CDR3 size: 15 residues. In DNA, the CDR3 is TGTGCCAGCAGTCAAACGACAGGGAGCACAGATACGCAGTATTTT. Amino acids: CASSQTTGSTDTQYF.

The CDR3 DNA reads as TGTGCCAGCAGCTGGGGGGACAGGGTGGGCACAGATACGCAGTATTTT. Translating it yields CASSWGDRVGTDTQYF. The V and J genes are TRBV5-5 and TRBJ2-3; 9 bases fit TRBD1. Trimming took 3 bases from V and 1 from J; bases not matched to a gene: 6. CDR3 length: 16 amino acids. Germline-derived CDR1 and CDR2 are SGHKS and YYEKEE (reference sequence).